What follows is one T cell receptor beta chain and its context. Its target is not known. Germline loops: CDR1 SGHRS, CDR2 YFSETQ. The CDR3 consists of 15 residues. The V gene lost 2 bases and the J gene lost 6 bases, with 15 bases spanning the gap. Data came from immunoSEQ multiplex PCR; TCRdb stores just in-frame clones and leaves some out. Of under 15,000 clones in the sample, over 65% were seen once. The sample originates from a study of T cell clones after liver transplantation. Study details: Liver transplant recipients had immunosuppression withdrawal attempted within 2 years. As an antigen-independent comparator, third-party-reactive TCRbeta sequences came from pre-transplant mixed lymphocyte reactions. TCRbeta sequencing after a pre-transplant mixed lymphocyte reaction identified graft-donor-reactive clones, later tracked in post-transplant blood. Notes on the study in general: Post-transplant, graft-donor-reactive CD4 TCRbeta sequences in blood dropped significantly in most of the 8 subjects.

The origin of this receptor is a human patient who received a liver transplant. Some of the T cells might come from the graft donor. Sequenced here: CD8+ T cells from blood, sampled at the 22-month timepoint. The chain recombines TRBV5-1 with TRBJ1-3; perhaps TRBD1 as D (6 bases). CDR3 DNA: TGCGCCAGCAGCTTTTCGGGGGCCGAGACAAACACCATATATTTT. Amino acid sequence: CASSFSGAETNTIYF.